This T cell receptor (beta chain) was identified during a study of T cells after yellow fever vaccination. CDR1 and CDR2 from the germline V gene are SGHDN and FVKESK. With 4 bases removed from V and 4 bases from J, the gap between germline ends came to 16 bases. The CDR3 is made up of 15 amino acids. General study points: The bulk population could contribute abundant contaminating clonotypes to FACS-sorted repertoires. After the booster, approximately 96% of CD4 and about nine tenths of CD8 primary-response clones were re-detected.

TCRdb used MiXCR to reprocess the 5' RACE reads, holding one entry per CDR3 protein. Of hundreds of thousands of distinct CDR3 sequences in the sample, about 12% are singletons; the top ten hold 15%. As concerns this clonotype: The target antigen is unknown.

The TCR comes from a man aged 30 to 45 who received the YFV17D yellow fever vaccine. The V and J genes are TRBV14 and TRBJ2-5; the D gene could be TRBD1 or TRBD2 (6 bases each). The sequences come from PBMCs, collected on the day of the yellow fever booster vaccination. CDR3 protein: CASSPQRGHRETQYF. For the CDR3, the DNA is TGTGCCAGCAGCCCGCAACGGGGGCATCGAGAGACCCAGTACTTC. The full variable domain, completed using reference TRBV14 and TRBJ2-5, is EAGVTQFPSHSVIEKGQTVTLRCDPISGHDNLYWYRRVMGKEIKFLLHFVKESKQDESGMPNNRFLAERTGGTYSTLKVQPAELEDSGVYFCASSPQRGHRETQYFGPGTRLLVL.